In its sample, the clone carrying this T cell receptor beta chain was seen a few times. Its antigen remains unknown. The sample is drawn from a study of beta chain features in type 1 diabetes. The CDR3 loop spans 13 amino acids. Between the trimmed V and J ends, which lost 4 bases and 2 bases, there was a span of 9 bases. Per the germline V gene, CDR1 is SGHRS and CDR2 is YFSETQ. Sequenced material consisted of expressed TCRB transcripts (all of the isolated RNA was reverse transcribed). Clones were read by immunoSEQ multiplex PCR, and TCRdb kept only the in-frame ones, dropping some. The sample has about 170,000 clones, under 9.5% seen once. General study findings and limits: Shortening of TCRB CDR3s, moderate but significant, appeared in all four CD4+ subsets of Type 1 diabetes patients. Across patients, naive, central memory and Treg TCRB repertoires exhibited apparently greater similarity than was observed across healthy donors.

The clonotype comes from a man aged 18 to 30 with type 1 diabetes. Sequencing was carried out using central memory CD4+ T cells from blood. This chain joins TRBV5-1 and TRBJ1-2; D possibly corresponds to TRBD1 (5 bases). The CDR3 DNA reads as TGCGCCAGCAGCGTGGACATCAACTATGGCTACACCTTC. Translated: CASSVDINYGYTF.